A selection of T cell receptor beta chains follows, all from one sample in a study of blood T cell repertoires in COVID-19. TCRdb's copy holds only in-frame clones and misses some; the assay was immunoSEQ multiplex PCR. Here the sample spans approximately 110,000 clones, around nine tenths being singletons. Source material: peripheral blood. Every receptor here comes from a man in his forties with acute or convalescent COVID-19. CDR3s include the opening cysteine and the closing phenylalanine or tryptophan. Fields, in order: V gene, clone size, CDR3 protein. Size tells how often a clone was seen (once, few, many) or the class of an expanded clone, and some rows leave it out.

TRBV12-5 | once | CASGPGTQGAGTQYF
TRBV5-4 | . | CASSLGPGTGFFYEQYF
TRBV14 | . | CASSQITGQASTDTQYF
TRBV19 | . | CASSIAQSYEQYF
TRBV6-2/TRBV6-3 | . | CASSYGRSYNEQFF
TRBV11-2 | . | CASSLLGLSGGYTF
TRBV13 | . | CASSPSLGGDTQYF
TRBV19 | . | CASSGGMYNNQPQHF
TRBV6-1 | few | CASSEQRQNNEQFF
TRBV7-8 | . | CASSVDRSNQPQHF
TRBV21-1 | . | CASSKAPFYRDRVGSSYGYTF
TRBV6-5 | . | CASSYSRGPGEQYF
TRBV27 | . | CASSRPGLAGGPDTGELFF
TRBV12-5 | . | CASGLERDTQYF
TRBV9 | once | CASSVLGTDYNEQFF
TRBV11-2 | . | CASSLIIRGTEAFF
TRBV5-1 | . | CASSPQGTNEKLFF
TRBV20-1 | . | CSVPNEQFF
TRBV2 | . | CASSGRQDNSPLHF
TRBV5-6 | once | CASRAGHNTEAFF
TRBV11-2 | . | CASSLGYSGSRYNEQFF
TRBV7-9 | . | CASSRGSTNEKLFF
TRBV3-1/TRBV3-2 | . | CASSQDIQNSYNEQFF
TRBV11-2 | . | CASSSMGRTEAFF
TRBV3-1/TRBV3-2 | . | CASSRTKLAGDSYEQYF
TRBV5-4 | . | CASSPEPNYGYTF
TRBV7-9 | . | CASSSSNMTSGGPGEQFF
TRBV6-5 | few | CASSRQGFTEAFF
TRBV19 | once | CASSIVLTGKQPQHF
TRBV14 | . | CASSQDLNSPLHF
TRBV9 | . | CASGGGASGNTIYF
TRBV12-3/TRBV12-4 | . | CASSWGEGYGYTF
TRBV15 | . | CATSRDFGLAGGEQFF
TRBV19 | once | CASSQDRTRETQYF
TRBV3-1/TRBV3-2 | . | CASSPPSGGHNTGELFF
TRBV30 | . | CAWRDRNNQPQHF
TRBV30 | . | CAWSVTQGNYGYTF
TRBV29-1 | . | CSVGRDRGSEKLFF
TRBV9 | . | CASSATGPSGANVLTF
TRBV7-9 | . | CASSLSSGGEQYF
TRBV19 | . | CASSLGLAGGLDEQFF
TRBV5-1 | . | CASSLGERTGELFF
TRBV19 | . | CASSSSRGLNPYEQYF
TRBV11-2 | . | CASSLVSGEIYNEQFF
TRBV19 | . | CASSSIRTDSNQPQHF
TRBV19 | . | CASSLTGTGNTEAFF
TRBV7-2 | . | CASSHDRGGTEAFF
TRBV7-3 | . | CASSLTRQGKAFF
TRBV30 | . | CAWSAGLSTDTQYF
TRBV9 | . | CASSVGSGTANSPLHF
TRBV6-4 | . | CASSYTAGYGYTF
TRBV19 | . | CASSTLRGELFF
TRBV15 | once | CATSRASGSLHEQFF